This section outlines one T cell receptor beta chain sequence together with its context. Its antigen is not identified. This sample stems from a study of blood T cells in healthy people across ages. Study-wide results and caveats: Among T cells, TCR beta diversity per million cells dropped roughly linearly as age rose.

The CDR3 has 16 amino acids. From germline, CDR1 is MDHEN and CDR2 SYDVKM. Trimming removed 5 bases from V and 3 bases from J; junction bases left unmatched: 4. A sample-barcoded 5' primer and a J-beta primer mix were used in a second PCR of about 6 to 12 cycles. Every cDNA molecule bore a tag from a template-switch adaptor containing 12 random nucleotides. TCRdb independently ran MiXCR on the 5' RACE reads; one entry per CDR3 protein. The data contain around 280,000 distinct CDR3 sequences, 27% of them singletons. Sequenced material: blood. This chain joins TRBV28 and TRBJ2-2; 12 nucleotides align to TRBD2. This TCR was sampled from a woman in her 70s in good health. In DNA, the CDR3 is TGTGCCAGCAGTATGGGACTAGCGGGTTACACCGGGGAGCTGTTTTTT. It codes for CASSMGLAGYTGELFF. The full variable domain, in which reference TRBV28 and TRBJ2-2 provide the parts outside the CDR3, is DVKVTQSSRYLVKRTGEKVFLECVQDMDHENMFWYRQDPGLGLRLIYFSYDVKMKEKGDIPEGYSVSREKKERFSLILESASTNQTSMYLCASSMGLAGYTGELFFGEGSRLTVL.